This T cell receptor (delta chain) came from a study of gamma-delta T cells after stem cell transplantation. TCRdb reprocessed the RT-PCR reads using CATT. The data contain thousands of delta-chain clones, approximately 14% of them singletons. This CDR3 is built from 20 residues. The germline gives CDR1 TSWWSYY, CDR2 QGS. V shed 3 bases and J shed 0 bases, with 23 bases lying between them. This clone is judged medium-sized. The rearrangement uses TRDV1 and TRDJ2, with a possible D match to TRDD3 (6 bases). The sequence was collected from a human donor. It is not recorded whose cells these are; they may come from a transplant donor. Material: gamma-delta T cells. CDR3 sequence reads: CALGDVVVRGFTPLTAQLFF. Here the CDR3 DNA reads TGTGCTCTTGGGGACGTCGTGGTCCGGGGATTTACCCCTTTGACAGCACAACTCTTCTTT.